This T cell receptor (beta chain) was recorded in a study of blood T cell repertoires in COVID-19. The germline V gene encodes CDR1 LGHDT and CDR2 YNNKEL (reference sequence). The CDR3 has 13 residues. V shed 3 bases and J shed 5 bases, with 10 bases lying between them. Measured with immunoSEQ multiplex PCR; TCRdb has only the in-frame clones, and not every one. This sample has a few hundred thousand clones; roughly 80% occur once, and the top ten carry around 5%. Allocation to cohorts depended on clinical history reported by the participants. Sequenced: PBMCs or T cells enriched from blood (not recorded which). This chain links TRBV3-1 (or the pseudogene TRBV3-2) with TRBJ1-2; D call uncertain. This receptor was obtained from a woman in her forties or fifties who had recovered from COVID-19. The CDR3 protein is CASSQGGKYGYTF. As DNA, the CDR3 is TGTGCCAGCAGCCAGGGAGGGAAGTATGGCTACACCTTC.